These T cell receptor beta chains were read from a single sample in a study of blood T cells in healthy people across ages. TCRdb re-analysed the 5' RACE reads in MiXCR, keeping a single row per CDR3 protein. The repertoire holds hundreds of thousands of distinct CDR3 sequences, approximately 48% seen once, with under 20% in the top ten. The sequenced material came from blood. The source of these receptors is a man in his sixties in good health. Both conserved end residues are part of each CDR3. The order of the fields is D gene, J gene, clone size, V gene, CDR3 protein, CDR3 DNA. D genes are given only for firm matches. A row's size may be missing; if present it is once, few, many or a size class.

d_call: .; j_call: TRBJ2-7; clone_size: .; v_call: TRBV10-3; cdr3_aa: CAISSATGSYEQYF; cdr3_nt: TGTGCCATCAGCTCGGCAACAGGGAGCTACGAGCAGTACTTC
d_call: .; j_call: TRBJ2-7; clone_size: .; v_call: TRBV18; cdr3_aa: CASSPFGSYEQYF; cdr3_nt: TGTGCCAGCTCACCATTTGGTTCCTACGAGCAGTACTTC
d_call: .; j_call: TRBJ1-2; clone_size: few; v_call: TRBV7-2; cdr3_aa: CASSRREATNYGYTF; cdr3_nt: TGTGCCAGCAGCCGTCGGGAAGCTACTAACTATGGCTACACCTTC
d_call: TRBD1; j_call: TRBJ1-1; clone_size: .; v_call: TRBV5-6; cdr3_aa: CASSLVPGQGTEAFF; cdr3_nt: TGTGCCAGCAGCTTGGTTCCGGGACAGGGCACTGAAGCTTTCTTT
d_call: TRBD1; j_call: TRBJ1-5; clone_size: .; v_call: TRBV7-8; cdr3_aa: CASNPDRDLNQPQHF; cdr3_nt: TGTGCCAGCAACCCTGACAGGGACCTCAATCAGCCCCAGCATTTT
d_call: TRBD2; j_call: TRBJ2-7; clone_size: .; v_call: TRBV7-9; cdr3_aa: CASSLARLAGGPYNEQYF; cdr3_nt: TGTGCCAGCAGCTTAGCGCGACTAGCGGGGGGTCCATACAATGAGCAGTACTTC
d_call: .; j_call: TRBJ2-1; clone_size: few; v_call: TRBV12-5; cdr3_aa: CASAGNEQFF; cdr3_nt: TGTGCTAGTGCCGGCAATGAGCAGTTCTTC
d_call: .; j_call: TRBJ2-2; clone_size: .; v_call: TRBV14; cdr3_aa: CASSQMAGLWPNGELFF; cdr3_nt: TGTGCCAGCAGCCAAATGGCGGGACTTTGGCCTAACGGGGAGCTGTTTTTT
d_call: TRBD1; j_call: TRBJ1-1; clone_size: .; v_call: TRBV7-9; cdr3_aa: CASSRDSMNTEAFF; cdr3_nt: TGTGCCAGCAGCCGGGACAGCATGAACACTGAAGCTTTCTTT
d_call: TRBD2; j_call: TRBJ2-2; clone_size: .; v_call: TRBV9; cdr3_aa: CASKRGGDTGELFF; cdr3_nt: TGTGCCAGCAAGCGGGGGGGCGACACCGGGGAGCTGTTTTTT
d_call: .; j_call: TRBJ1-2; clone_size: .; v_call: TRBV21-1; cdr3_aa: CASLRRDRGLSGYTF; cdr3_nt: TGTGCCAGCCTACGGAGGGACAGGGGGCTTAGTGGCTACACCTTC
d_call: .; j_call: TRBJ2-5; clone_size: .; v_call: TRBV20-1; cdr3_aa: CSARDPTRRDSLEVEQYF; cdr3_nt: TGCAGTGCTAGAGACCCTACTCGGCGGGATTCCCTGGAGGTTGAGCAGTACTTC
d_call: .; j_call: TRBJ2-7; clone_size: few; v_call: TRBV2; cdr3_aa: CASSAQRTTYEQYF; cdr3_nt: TGTGCCAGCAGTGCCCAGCGAACGACCTACGAGCAGTACTTC
d_call: .; j_call: TRBJ1-4; clone_size: .; v_call: TRBV14; cdr3_aa: CASSQWSEEKLFF; cdr3_nt: TGTGCCAGCAGCCAATGGTCAGAAGAAAAACTGTTTTTT
d_call: .; j_call: TRBJ1-6; clone_size: .; v_call: TRBV7-9; cdr3_aa: CASSRTEGYNSPLHF; cdr3_nt: TGTGCCAGCAGTCGAACCGAGGGGTATAATTCACCCCTCCACTTT
d_call: TRBD2; j_call: TRBJ2-7; clone_size: .; v_call: TRBV5-5; cdr3_aa: CASSLDGGTSPYEQYF; cdr3_nt: TGTGCCAGCAGCTTGGACGGGGGGACTAGCCCCTACGAGCAGTACTTC
d_call: TRBD1; j_call: TRBJ2-6; clone_size: few; v_call: TRBV15; cdr3_aa: CATSRGQGAGANVLTF; cdr3_nt: TGTGCCACCAGCAGAGGACAGGGGGCTGGGGCCAACGTCCTGACTTTC
d_call: .; j_call: TRBJ1-6; clone_size: medium-sized; v_call: TRBV20-1; cdr3_aa: CSARLGGSSPLHF; cdr3_nt: TGCAGTGCTAGATTGGGGGGAAGTTCACCCCTCCACTTT
d_call: .; j_call: TRBJ1-6; clone_size: .; v_call: TRBV6-2/TRBV6-3; cdr3_aa: CASYTTGRSSPLHF; cdr3_nt: TGTGCCAGCTATACAACCGGACGTTCGTCACCCCTCCACTTT
d_call: .; j_call: TRBJ2-1; clone_size: few; v_call: TRBV28; cdr3_aa: CASSLQGGDEQFF; cdr3_nt: TGTGCCAGCTCCTTACAGGGTGGTGATGAGCAGTTCTTC
d_call: TRBD2; j_call: TRBJ2-5; clone_size: many; v_call: TRBV20-1; cdr3_aa: CSASAGGYQETQYF; cdr3_nt: TGCAGTGCTAGTGCGGGGGGTTACCAAGAGACCCAGTACTTC
d_call: TRBD1; j_call: TRBJ1-1; clone_size: .; v_call: TRBV5-6; cdr3_aa: CASTSNRGRTEAFF; cdr3_nt: TGTGCCAGCACCTCGAACAGGGGGCGGACTGAAGCTTTCTTT
d_call: TRBD2; j_call: TRBJ2-5; clone_size: few; v_call: TRBV11-2; cdr3_aa: CASSSTSGSQETQYF; cdr3_nt: TGTGCCAGCAGCTCCACTAGCGGGAGCCAAGAGACCCAGTACTTC
d_call: .; j_call: TRBJ2-7; clone_size: .; v_call: TRBV7-9; cdr3_aa: CASSPTGRSSYEQYF; cdr3_nt: TGTGCCAGCAGCCCTACAGGGAGGAGCTCCTACGAGCAGTACTTC
d_call: .; j_call: TRBJ2-6; clone_size: .; v_call: TRBV7-2; cdr3_aa: CASTGGPGANVLTF; cdr3_nt: TGTGCCAGCACTGGGGGCCCTGGGGCCAACGTCCTGACTTTC
d_call: .; j_call: TRBJ1-1; clone_size: .; v_call: TRBV21-1; cdr3_aa: CASSPQACTEAFF; cdr3_nt: TGTGCCAGCAGCCCCCAAGCATGCACTGAAGCTTTCTTT
d_call: .; j_call: TRBJ2-7; clone_size: many; v_call: TRBV7-9; cdr3_aa: CASSLDHNEQYF; cdr3_nt: TGTGCCAGCAGCTTGGACCACAACGAGCAGTACTTC
d_call: TRBD1; j_call: TRBJ2-5; clone_size: .; v_call: TRBV9; cdr3_aa: CASRSGTGGEGTQYF; cdr3_nt: TGTGCCAGCAGGTCCGGGACAGGGGGCGAAGGGACCCAGTACTTC
d_call: TRBD2; j_call: TRBJ2-5; clone_size: .; v_call: TRBV6-5; cdr3_aa: CANSYSSAGGWETQYF; cdr3_nt: TGTGCCAACAGTTACTCTTCCGCGGGGGGCTGGGAGACCCAGTACTTC
d_call: .; j_call: TRBJ1-6; clone_size: .; v_call: TRBV6-1; cdr3_aa: CASTDTGFTYNSPLHF; cdr3_nt: TGTGCCAGCACCGACACAGGGTTTACCTATAATTCACCCCTCCACTTT
d_call: TRBD2; j_call: TRBJ2-4; clone_size: .; v_call: TRBV7-2; cdr3_aa: CASSFGLAGGGGNIQYF; cdr3_nt: TGTGCCAGCAGCTTTGGACTAGCGGGGGGTGGGGGAAACATTCAGTACTTC
d_call: TRBD1; j_call: TRBJ2-7; clone_size: once; v_call: TRBV6-1; cdr3_aa: CTSFNLRPGQVFYEQYF; cdr3_nt: TGTACCAGCTTTAACCTTCGACCGGGACAGGTCTTCTACGAGCAGTACTTC
d_call: TRBD1; j_call: TRBJ1-5; clone_size: few; v_call: TRBV28; cdr3_aa: CASSLGQGIQPQHF; cdr3_nt: TGTGCCAGCAGTTTAGGACAGGGGATACAGCCCCAGCATTTT
d_call: .; j_call: TRBJ2-1; clone_size: .; v_call: TRBV7-3; cdr3_aa: CASSLALSNEQFF; cdr3_nt: TGTGCCAGCAGCTTGGCGCTCAGCAATGAGCAGTTCTTC
d_call: .; j_call: TRBJ2-5; clone_size: .; v_call: TRBV29-1; cdr3_aa: CSVEPGTGPRETQYF; cdr3_nt: TGCAGCGTTGAACCAGGAACAGGGCCCAGGGAGACCCAGTACTTC
d_call: .; j_call: TRBJ1-5; clone_size: .; v_call: TRBV6-6; cdr3_aa: CAAQERQDSNQPQHF; cdr3_nt: TGTGCCGCACAAGAGAGACAAGATAGCAATCAGCCCCAGCATTTT
d_call: TRBD1; j_call: TRBJ2-7; clone_size: .; v_call: TRBV7-2; cdr3_aa: CASSLAGTGVEQYF; cdr3_nt: TGTGCCAGCAGCTTAGCTGGGACAGGGGTCGAGCAGTACTTC
d_call: .; j_call: TRBJ1-2; clone_size: few; v_call: TRBV20-1; cdr3_aa: CSAITQGIYGYTF; cdr3_nt: TGCAGTGCTATAACCCAGGGGATCTATGGCTACACCTTC
d_call: .; j_call: TRBJ1-6; clone_size: few; v_call: TRBV7-9; cdr3_aa: CASAPRSNSPLHF; cdr3_nt: TGTGCCAGCGCCCCCCGGAGTAATTCACCCCTCCACTTT
d_call: TRBD1; j_call: TRBJ1-1; clone_size: few; v_call: TRBV10-3; cdr3_aa: CAISESDRGKTEAFF; cdr3_nt: TGTGCCATCAGTGAGTCCGACAGGGGGAAGACTGAAGCTTTCTTT
d_call: TRBD1; j_call: TRBJ2-1; clone_size: .; v_call: TRBV7-9; cdr3_aa: CASSLTQGSYSEQFF; cdr3_nt: TGTGCCAGCAGCTTAACACAGGGGTCTTACAGTGAGCAGTTCTTC
d_call: .; j_call: TRBJ2-3; clone_size: once; v_call: TRBV2; cdr3_aa: CASSSAGTQDTQYF; cdr3_nt: TGTGCCAGCAGCTCCGCCGGGACCCAAGATACGCAGTATTTT
d_call: .; j_call: TRBJ2-7; clone_size: .; v_call: TRBV12-3/TRBV12-4; cdr3_aa: CASSPTGFGGEQYF; cdr3_nt: TGTGCCAGCAGCCCGACAGGTTTCGGGGGCGAGCAGTACTTC
d_call: .; j_call: TRBJ2-7; clone_size: .; v_call: TRBV6-2/TRBV6-3; cdr3_aa: CASKGYEQYF; cdr3_nt: TGTGCCAGCAAAGGCTACGAGCAGTACTTC
d_call: .; j_call: TRBJ1-5; clone_size: .; v_call: TRBV6-2/TRBV6-3; cdr3_aa: CASSGTGLVEPQHF; cdr3_nt: TGTGCCAGCAGCGGGACGGGATTAGTGGAGCCCCAGCATTTT
d_call: .; j_call: TRBJ2-1; clone_size: .; v_call: TRBV4-3; cdr3_aa: CASSQDVTAGNEQFF; cdr3_nt: TGCGCCAGCAGCCAAGATGTGACAGCGGGCAATGAGCAGTTCTTC
d_call: .; j_call: TRBJ2-7; clone_size: .; v_call: TRBV7-2; cdr3_aa: CASSLAGRHEQYF; cdr3_nt: TGTGCCAGCAGCTTGGCAGGGAGGCACGAGCAGTACTTC
d_call: .; j_call: TRBJ2-3; clone_size: once; v_call: TRBV28; cdr3_aa: CASVPTSPIADTQYF; cdr3_nt: TGTGCCAGCGTGCCGACTTCCCCCATTGCGGATACGCAGTATTTT
d_call: TRBD1; j_call: TRBJ1-6; clone_size: few; v_call: TRBV13; cdr3_aa: CASSLSDRPIDSPLHF; cdr3_nt: TGTGCCAGCAGCTTATCGGACAGGCCCATCGATTCACCCCTCCACTTT
d_call: .; j_call: TRBJ1-2; clone_size: .; v_call: TRBV6-6; cdr3_aa: CASSSSDSPYGYTF; cdr3_nt: TGTGCCAGCAGTTCCTCGGACAGTCCCTATGGCTACACCTTC
d_call: .; j_call: TRBJ2-1; clone_size: many; v_call: TRBV14; cdr3_aa: CASRSTATSYNEQFF; cdr3_nt: TGTGCCAGCAGGTCGACAGCGACCTCCTACAATGAGCAGTTCTTC